This T cell receptor beta chain comes out of a study of shared clonotypes between healthy human individuals. About the study: The cohort comprised two women and a few men. Their ages spanned 18 to 49 years.

The naive CD8 fraction comprised CD45RO-negative cells positively selected for CCR7 and excluded terminally differentiated effector memory CD45RA+ cells. Libraries were prepared by immunoSEQ multiplex PCR; TCRdb keeps only in-frame clonotypes and omits some of them. In the table there are millions of clones, about 93% of which are singletons. CDR3 length equals 17 residues. The V gene end was trimmed by 5 bases and the J gene end by 8 bases; junction bases not matched to a gene: 16. In germline, CDR1 is SEHNR, CDR2 FQNEAQ (reference sequence). Study conclusions and caveats: How much donors shared clonotypes was expected to be affected by sequencing depth. Some clonotypes were shared by all four sorted-subset donors, while others were not shared. The non-shared ones had lower generation probabilities than the shared ones.

A word on this clone: Its antigen is undetermined.

This sequence originates from a man between 18 and 35 years old in good health. Some clones in this sample may be carry-over from other donors' samples. Material for sequencing was naive CD8+ T cells from PBMCs. This rearrangement joins TRBV7-9 to TRBJ1-4; 8 positions match TRBD1. CDR3 sequence reads: CASSAGQALRREEKLFF. The DNA of the CDR3 is TGTGCCAGCAGCGCGGGACAGGCTTTGAGGAGGGAGGAAAAACTGTTTTTT.